A selection of T cell receptor beta chains follows, all from one sample in a study of T-cell memory formation after mild COVID-19. Via MiXCR, TCRdb re-called the 5' RACE reads, giving one row per CDR3 protein. The repertoire holds 350,000 to 500,000 distinct CDR3 sequences, with more than 20% as singletons. The sample comprised PBMCs or a T cell subset sorted from them (not recorded which). The receptor source for this set is an adult woman who had mild COVID-19 (a few samples of this study predate the infection). Cell type and time point are not known. CDR3s include the opening cysteine and the closing phenylalanine or tryptophan. D genes are given only for firm matches. A clone size is listed for some rows: how often the clone was seen (once, few, many), or a class if it is expanded.

J | length | V | size | D | DNA | CDR3
TRBJ2-1 | 13 | TRBV20-1 | NA | TRBD2 | TGCAGTGCATGGGGGACTAGCCCCAATGAGCAGTTCTTC | CSAWGTSPNEQFF
TRBJ2-7 | 13 | TRBV24-1 | NA | NA | TGTGCCACCAGTGGGGTTGGGTACGGCGAGCAGTACTTC | CATSGVGYGEQYF
TRBJ2-2 | 20 | TRBV7-9 | NA | TRBD2 | TGTGCCAGCAGCTTAGAGGGCCTAGCGGGGCGCTACTCGAACACCGGGGAGCTGTTTTTT | CASSLEGLAGRYSNTGELFF
TRBJ1-1 | 14 | TRBV19 | few | NA | TGTGCCAGTACACCGGGACGAGGGAACACTGAAGCTTTCTTT | CASTPGRGNTEAFF
TRBJ2-5 | 15 | TRBV6-6 | NA | TRBD2 | TGTGCCAGCAGTCAAGCCCCGGGACTAGAAAAGACCCAGTACTTC | CASSQAPGLEKTQYF
TRBJ2-1 | 14 | TRBV7-6 | few | NA | TGTGCCAGCAGCTTAACCCCAGGGGACAATGAGCAGTTCTTC | CASSLTPGDNEQFF
TRBJ2-7 | 14 | TRBV29-1 | few | TRBD1 | TGCAGCGTTTTAGTCGAGACAGGGGCCTACGAGCAGTACTTC | CSVLVETGAYEQYF
TRBJ2-7 | 15 | TRBV4-2 | NA | TRBD2 | TGTGCCAGCAGCCAAGCGCGGGAGGCCCCCTACGAGCAGTACTTC | CASSQAREAPYEQYF
TRBJ2-3 | 14 | TRBV7-9 | NA | NA | TGTGCCAGCAGCTCGGCCGGAGTCACAGATACGCAGTATTTT | CASSSAGVTDTQYF
TRBJ1-1 | 13 | TRBV7-8 | few | TRBD1 | TGTGCCAGCAGCTCGACAGGGCTCGGTGAAGCTTTCTTT | CASSSTGLGEAFF
TRBJ2-1 | 16 | TRBV7-9 | NA | NA | TGTGCCAGCAGCTTAGGTTCGCTGTATATGGACAATGAGCAGTTCTTC | CASSLGSLYMDNEQFF
TRBJ1-5 | 14 | TRBV4-1 | NA | NA | TGCGCCAGCAGCCACGAACAGGGCAATCAGCCCCAGCATTTT | CASSHEQGNQPQHF
TRBJ1-1 | 15 | TRBV7-8 | NA | TRBD1 | TGTGCCAGCAGCCCTCGGGACAGTTTGAACACTGAAGCTTTCTTT | CASSPRDSLNTEAFF
TRBJ2-1 | 17 | TRBV7-9 | NA | TRBD2 | TGTGCCAGCAGCTCATCTATGAACGGGGGGGCTACCGATGAGCAGTTCTTC | CASSSSMNGGATDEQFF
TRBJ2-2 | 19 | TRBV24-1 | NA | NA | TGTGCCACCAGTGATTTGGTGCCCTCCGACGAGCCAGGGGCCGGGGAGCTGTTTTTT | CATSDLVPSDEPGAGELFF
TRBJ2-7 | 16 | TRBV5-1 | NA | NA | TGCGCCAGCAGCTTGGAGGCGGTCGGACCACTTGCTGAGCAGTACTTC | CASSLEAVGPLAEQYF
TRBJ2-1 | 16 | TRBV6-5 | NA | NA | TGTGCCAGCAGTTACTCCCCCGGGCTAGTCATCGATGAGCAGTTCTTC | CASSYSPGLVIDEQFF
TRBJ2-2 | 21 | TRBV7-9 | NA | NA | TGTGCCAGCATCTCAAAACGGGGGCTGGCGGGAGAGCTCGGGAACACCGGGGAGCTGTTTTTT | CASISKRGLAGELGNTGELFF
TRBJ1-1 | 16 | TRBV11-2 | NA | NA | TGTGCCAGCAGCTTAGATGTCGGAAGGCTTTACACTGAAGCTTTCTTT | CASSLDVGRLYTEAFF
TRBJ1-1 | 14 | TRBV10-3 | few | NA | TGTGCCATCAGTGAGCCGGGGGTGAACACTGAAGCTTTCTTT | CAISEPGVNTEAFF
TRBJ1-1 | 15 | TRBV18 | few | NA | TGTGCCAGCTCATCGGGACTTTCCTCGGGCACTGAAGCTTTCTTT | CASSSGLSSGTEAFF
TRBJ2-7 | 13 | TRBV5-1 | few | TRBD2 | TGCGCCAGCAGCGACGGGGGGACCTACGAGCAGTACTTC | CASSDGGTYEQYF
TRBJ1-5 | 15 | TRBV20-1 | NA | NA | TGCAGTGCTAGAGATCGGGGCCCAGTGGGTGAGCCCCAGCATTTT | CSARDRGPVGEPQHF
TRBJ2-2 | 17 | TRBV9 | NA | NA | TGTGCCAGCACCACGAAAGTGGGAGCGGCCAACACCGGGGAGCTGTTTTTT | CASTTKVGAANTGELFF
TRBJ2-1 | 14 | TRBV27 | NA | TRBD2 | TGTGCCAGCTCTTTAGCGGGGGGGCGCAGGGAGCAGTTCTTC | CASSLAGGRREQFF
TRBJ2-1 | 14 | TRBV14 | NA | TRBD2 | TGTGCCAGCAGCCCCTCTAGCGGGACGAATGAGCAGTTCTTC | CASSPSSGTNEQFF
TRBJ2-3 | 16 | TRBV4-1 | NA | NA | TGCGCCAGCAGCCAAGCCGTGACCTTGAGCCAAGATACGCAGTATTTT | CASSQAVTLSQDTQYF
TRBJ2-7 | 15 | TRBV5-1 | few | TRBD2 | TGCGCCAGCAGCTTGGTTGGCGGGAGATCCTACGAGCAGTACTTC | CASSLVGGRSYEQYF
TRBJ1-1 | 16 | TRBV5-1 | NA | NA | TGCGCCAGCAGCTTGGTGGGGATCCCCCCGAGCACTGAAGCTTTCTTT | CASSLVGIPPSTEAFF
TRBJ2-1 | 15 | TRBV6-5 | NA | NA | TGTGCCAGCAGTTACTCGACTTCGCTCTCGAATGAGCAGTTCTTC | CASSYSTSLSNEQFF
TRBJ1-5 | 14 | TRBV6-5 | NA | NA | TGTGCCAGCAGTTTCCGAGGGGGAAATCAGCCCCAGCATTTT | CASSFRGGNQPQHF
TRBJ2-2 | 15 | TRBV5-1 | NA | NA | TGCGCCAGCAGCCCAGGGTTCCCGAACACCGGGGAGCTGTTTTTT | CASSPGFPNTGELFF
TRBJ2-7 | 15 | TRBV7-9 | few | NA | TGTGCCAGCAGCTCTATTTTGGGGCTTACGATTGAGCAGTACTTC | CASSSILGLTIEQYF
TRBJ2-3 | 16 | TRBV5-1 | NA | TRBD1 | TGCGCCAGCAGCTCCGTTGGACAGGGCATCACAGATACGCAGTATTTT | CASSSVGQGITDTQYF
TRBJ2-1 | 15 | TRBV7-3 | few | NA | TGTGCCAGCAGCTCGCTGGGGGACTCCTACAATGAGCAGTTCTTC | CASSSLGDSYNEQFF
TRBJ2-7 | 15 | TRBV12-3/TRBV12-4 | NA | NA | TGTGCCAGCAGTGGGGGTCAGTTTCCTTCCTACGAGCAGTACTTC | CASSGGQFPSYEQYF
TRBJ1-2 | 13 | TRBV20-1 | NA | NA | TGCAGTGCTACCACCGGCAAGGGCTATGGCCACACCTTC | CSATTGKGYGHTF
TRBJ2-7 | 12 | TRBV30 | few | TRBD1 | TGTGCCTGGACCGGCAGGGGGCACGAGCAGTACTTC | CAWTGRGHEQYF
TRBJ2-5 | 14 | TRBV5-1 | NA | TRBD2 | TGCGCCAGCAACGACCCCGGGGGGGGAGAGACCCAGTACTTC | CASNDPGGGETQYF
TRBJ2-7 | 13 | TRBV9 | few | NA | TGTGCCAGCAGCGGAGGACTTGGGCGGGAGCAGTACTTC | CASSGGLGREQYF
TRBJ2-1 | 18 | TRBV6-5 | NA | TRBD2 | TGTGCCAGCAGTTACTATCTAGCGGGAGGGGCACTTCACAATGAGCAGTTCTTC | CASSYYLAGGALHNEQFF
TRBJ1-6 | 11 | TRBV12-3/TRBV12-4 | few | NA | TGTGCCAGCAGTTTAGGGTTACCCCTCCACTTT | CASSLGLPLHF
TRBJ2-3 | 14 | TRBV29-1 | once | NA | TGCAGCGCATCGGGGGGCCCAAGCACAGATACGCAGTATTTT | CSASGGPSTDTQYF
TRBJ2-2 | 16 | TRBV7-6 | NA | NA | TGTGCCAGCAGGGCAAAGGATTTGGGGGGCACCGGGGAGCTGTTTTTT | CASRAKDLGGTGELFF
TRBJ2-1 | 14 | TRBV19 | many | TRBD2 | TGTGCCAGTAGCGGGGGACTAGCGGAGTGGGAGCAGTTCTTC | CASSGGLAEWEQFF
TRBJ1-1 | 14 | TRBV20-1 | few | NA | TGCAGTGCCTGGGCGGGGCAGAGCCACACTGAAGCTTTCTTT | CSAWAGQSHTEAFF
TRBJ2-1 | 11 | TRBV19 | NA | NA | TGTGCCAGTAGTAACTTCCCTGAGCAGTTCTTC | CASSNFPEQFF